This T cell receptor beta chain is from a study of blood T cell repertoires in COVID-19. Study-wide background: Whether acute or convalescent, the COVID-19 samples came from the United States, Italy and Spain.

CDR3 length: 13 residues. The germline V gene has CDR1 SGHTA and CDR2 FQGNSA. V lost 7 bases, J lost 1 base, and 9 bases lay in between. TCRdb's copy holds only in-frame clones and misses some; the assay was immunoSEQ multiplex PCR. The profile shows about 70,000 clones, about 80% of them singletons. Sequencing was performed on peripheral blood. This TCR derives from an older man who had recovered from COVID-19. The chain has TRBV7-2 and TRBJ2-3; D not resolved. The CDR3 is CASIVSGTDTQYF. CDR3 coding DNA: TGTGCCAGCATTGTCTCCGGCACAGATACGCAGTATTTT.